The 18 T cell receptor beta chains in this list originate from one sample, sequenced in a study of cytotoxic CD8 clonotypes in ibrutinib-treated CLL. Clones were read by immunoSEQ multiplex PCR, and TCRdb kept only the in-frame ones, dropping some. The repertoire includes around 70,000 clones, 75% to 95% of them detected once, and approximately 3.1% sits in the top ten. The material sequenced was PBMCs, taken after 12 months of ibrutinib treatment. The receptor source for this set is a human donor with chronic lymphocytic leukemia.

This rearrangement joins TRBV6-1 to TRBJ2-7; D gene unclear. V was pared by 1 base and J by 6 bases, with 10 bases between. CDR3 length equals 13 residues. The germline V gene encodes CDR1 MNHNS and CDR2 SASEGT. In DNA form, the CDR3 reads TGTGCCAGCAGTGAAGGGTTAATAGGCGAGCAGTACTTC. Translation: CASSEGLIGEQYF.

This chain connects TRBV4-3 to TRBJ1-2; possible D gene TRBD1, 6 bases. The ends were cut back, 0 bases at V and 4 bases at J, with 12 bases in the middle. The CDR3 has 15 residues. Per the germline V gene, CDR1 is LGHNA and CDR2 is YSLEER. CDR3 sequence: CASSQEFTGRYGYTF. CDR3 sequence (DNA): TGCGCCAGCAGCCAAGAATTTACAGGGCGCTATGGCTACACCTTC.

The V and J genes are TRBV25-1 and TRBJ1-1; the D is unclear. The germline V gene has CDR1 MGHDK and CDR2 SYGVNS. V was pared by 1 base and J by 1 base, with 7 bases between. The CDR3 has 14 amino acids. CDR3: CASSESPGNTEAFF. In DNA, the CDR3 is TGTGCCAGCAGTGAATCCCCCGGGAACACTGAAGCTTTCTTT.

The chain recombines TRBV7-3 with TRBJ1-1; D not resolved. Germline V gives CDR1 SGHTA, CDR2 FQGTGA. V lost 2 bases and J 0 bases, leaving 10 bases between the germline ends. This CDR3 has 15 residues. The CDR3 coding sequence is TGTGCCAGCAGCTTAGGGGTACAGATGAACACTGAAGCTTTCTTT. Amino acids: CASSLGVQMNTEAFF.

This clone turned up a few times. V is TRBV14 and J is TRBJ1-5; D not resolved. V lost 5 bases and J lost 5, with 10 bases in between. Germline CDR1 reads SGHDN; CDR2 reads FVKESK. The CDR3 loop spans 13 amino acids. In nucleotides, the CDR3 is TGTGCCAGCAGCGCGGAACGGGATCAGCCCCAGCATTTT. Protein sequence: CASSAERDQPQHF.

The rearrangement links TRBV19 to TRBJ2-7, with TRBD1 as a possible D gene (5 bases). Looked up from germline, CDR1 is LNHDA and CDR2 is SQIVND (reference sequence). Trimming cost V 5 bases and J 2 bases, with 10 bases left between them. The CDR3 length is 13 residues. The CDR3, as DNA: TGTGCCAGTAGTGTACAGACAGCCTACGAGCAGTACTTC. Translation gives CASSVQTAYEQYF.

J is TRBJ1-2 and V is TRBV7-2; no reliable D call. V was clipped by 1 base and J by 5 bases, with 11 bases between them. The CDR3 is 14 residues long. The germline V gene has CDR1 SGHTA and CDR2 FQGNSA. The CDR3 DNA follows: TGTGCCAGCAGCTTAGGGGGAGTAGAGTATGGCTACACCTTC. This encodes CASSLGGVEYGYTF. Full variable domain (remainder filled in from reference TRBV7-2 and TRBJ1-2): GAGVSQSPSNKVTEKGKDVELRCDPISGHTALYWYRQSLGQGLEFLIYFQGNSAPDKSGLPSDRFSAERTGGSVSTLTIQRTQQEDSAVYLCASSLGGVEYGYTFGSGTRLTVV.

The gene calls are TRBV7-9 and TRBJ2-1, with a tentative D call TRBD2 (6 bases). The germline V gene has CDR1 SEHNR and CDR2 FQNEAQ (reference sequence). The CDR3 loop spans 13 amino acids. The V and J ends lost 3 bases and 6 bases respectively, with 9 bases between them. The CDR3 loop reads CASSFMGGNEQFF. CDR3 DNA sequence: TGTGCCAGCAGCTTCATGGGAGGCAATGAGCAGTTCTTC. Together with reference TRBV7-9 and TRBJ2-1, the CDR3 gives the full variable domain: DTGVSQNPRHKITKRGQNVTFRCDPISEHNRLYWYRQTLGQGPEFLTYFQNEAQLEKSRLLSDRFSAERPKGSFSTLEIQRTEQGDSAMYLCASSFMGGNEQFFGPGTRLTVL.

The chain employs TRBV5-1 and TRBJ2-5; D call uncertain. CDR1 is SGHRS and CDR2 is YFSETQ in the germline V gene. The CDR3 spans 13 residues. With 1 base removed from V and 4 bases from J, the gap between germline ends came to 8 bases. The chain's CDR3 is CASSLMSLETQYF. The CDR3 coding sequence is TGCGCCAGCAGCTTGATGAGTTTAGAGACCCAGTACTTC. The variable domain in full, completed from reference TRBV5-1 and TRBJ2-5, reads KAGVTQTPRYLIKTRGQQVTLSCSPISGHRSVSWYQQTPGQGLQFLFEYFSETQRNKGNFPGRFSGRQFSNSRSEMNVSTLELGDSALYLCASSLMSLETQYFGPGTRLLVL.

This clone has a single count. The rearrangement joins TRBV15 to TRBJ2-3, with 7 bases fitting TRBD2. The ends lost 4 bases at V and 0 bases at J; junction bases unmatched: 7. The CDR3 sequence is 16 residues long. Germline V gene data show CDR1 as LNHNV and CDR2 as YYDKDF (reference sequence). CDR3 protein: CATSKGYSGSTDTQYF. CDR3 DNA sequence: TGTGCCACCAGCAAGGGGTATAGCGGGAGCACAGATACGCAGTATTTT.

The chain carries TRBV9 and TRBJ1-1; unclear D gene. This CDR3 is 14 amino acids long. Trimming took 0 bases from V and 1 from J, leaving 7 bases between them. The V gene's germline CDR1 is SGDLS and CDR2 YYNGEE. DNA of the CDR3: TGTGCCAGCAGCGTAGTCCCGGAGAACACTGAAGCTTTCTTT. Amino acids: CASSVVPENTEAFF.

In regard to this clone: The sample contains more than one DNA sequence encoding this CDR3. The rearrangement uses TRBV29-1 and TRBJ1-2; TRBD1 matches at 8 bases. From germline, CDR1 is SQVTM and CDR2 ANQGSEA. J lost 4 bases, V lost 7 bases, and 8 bases had no gene match. There are 13 residues in the CDR3. Written as DNA, the CDR3 is TGCAGCGCCTTGACAGGGGACGGCTATGGCTACACCTTC. Amino acid sequence: CSALTGDGYGYTF. Looking up the rest from reference TRBV29-1 and TRBJ1-2 gives the full variable domain: SAVISQKPSRDICQRGTSLTIQCQVDSQVTMMFWYRQQPGQSLTLIATANQGSEATYESGFVIDKFPISRPNLTFSTLTVSNMSPEDSSIYLCSALTGDGYGYTFGSGTRLTVV.

V usage is TRBV4-3 and J usage is TRBJ1-1; D is unresolved. The V gene lost 0 bases and the J gene lost 2 bases, with 16 bases spanning the gap. Per the germline V gene, CDR1 is LGHNA and CDR2 is YSLEER. CDR3 length equals 17 residues. CDR3 sequence: CASSQDQALKTNTEAFF. Here the CDR3 DNA reads TGCGCCAGCAGCCAAGATCAAGCTCTAAAGACCAACACTGAAGCTTTCTTT.

This clone was seen only once. The chain recombines TRBV10-3 with TRBJ2-5; D assignment may be TRBD1 or TRBD2 (5 bases each). V was shortened by 5 bases and J by 5 bases, with 15 bases between the two germline ends. Germline V gives CDR1 ENHRY, CDR2 SYGVKD. The CDR3 extends over 14 amino acids. CDR3: CAISPRGPTETQYF. The CDR3 region has the DNA TGTGCCATCAGTCCGAGGGGTCCCACGGAGACCCAGTACTTC.

This clone was picked up one time. The chain links TRBV2 to TRBJ1-2, with TRBD1 matching 7 bases. CDR1 SNHLY and CDR2 FYNNEI come from the germline V gene. Trimming at V came to 4 bases and at J to 4 bases, leaving 6 bases not matched to a gene. The CDR3 is 14 residues long. The CDR3 loop is CASSVEQGFYGYTF. The DNA of the CDR3 is TGTGCCAGCAGTGTAGAACAGGGGTTCTATGGCTACACCTTC.

The gene calls are TRBV15 and TRBJ2-2; 7 bases agree with TRBD1. The ends lost 2 bases at V and 4 bases at J; junction bases unmatched: 7. CDR1 is LNHNV, CDR2 YYDKDF, per germline (reference sequence). The CDR3 totals 16 residues. The CDR3 is CATSRRQGAATGELFF. CDR3 DNA sequence: TGTGCCACCAGCAGAAGACAGGGCGCGGCCACCGGGGAGCTGTTTTTT.

A remark on this clone: The sample has other DNA sequences that encode this CDR3 too. The chain carries TRBV18 and TRBJ2-5; D is uncertain. The CDR3 has 11 amino acids. Germline CDR1 and CDR2: KGHSH and LQKENI. V lost 3 bases, J lost 4 bases, and 3 bases lay in between. CDR3 DNA sequence: TGTGCCAGCTCACCGTCAGAGACCCAGTACTTC. Amino acids: CASSPSETQYF.

This chain joins TRBV5-6 and TRBJ1-4; D uncertain. The CDR3 runs to 14 residues. Deletions cut 0 bases from V and 10 bases from J, with 13 bases between. CDR1 and CDR2 (germline): SGHDT, YYEEEE. Here the CDR3 DNA reads TGTGCCAGCAGCTTGGTGTTTGGGGAGGGAAAACTGTTTTTT. It encodes CASSLVFGEGKLFF.